This TCR beta chain was recorded in a study of neurological immune-mediated disorders. Stored at -80 C, 2 million PBMCs were the source of the unsorted libraries. The making of cDNA relied on 5'RACE with 10-nucleotide random UMIs. TCRdb called the 5' RACE reads again in MiXCR, with one record for every CDR3 protein. The sample contains 55,000 to 75,000 distinct CDR3 sequences, roughly 4.9% of which appear only once. Trimming took 10 bases from V and 6 from J, leaving 19 bases between them. The germline CDR1 and CDR2 sequences are SGHRS and YFSETQ. The CDR3 is 13 amino acids. In its sample, this clonotype was seen many times.

The chain employs TRBV5-1 and TRBJ2-5, with D tentatively TRBD1 (6 bases). Input material: PBMCs. This clonotype originated in a human donor with multiple sclerosis. The donor label of this sample is uncertain. The chain's CDR3 is CAPGQSLVKTQYF. DNA for the CDR3: TGCGCCCCCGGACAGAGCCTTGTAAAGACCCAGTACTTC.